A single sample gave rise to the 7 T cell receptor beta chains below, sequenced in a study of PD-L1 blockade in urothelial cancer. Assay: immunoSEQ multiplex PCR; the TCRdb copy retains only in-frame clones and omits some. The data contain tens of thousands of clones, 90% of them seen just once; the ten biggest clones take up 1.5% to 2%. Time point defined: pretreatment peripheral blood. This specimen was PBMCs, taken around atezolizumab (anti-PD-L1) treatment. These receptors originate from a man between 60 and 75 years old with urothelial cancer.

This rearrangement joins TRBV5-1 to TRBJ1-5; D perhaps matches TRBD1 (5 bases). Trimming cost V 6 bases and J 0 bases, with 10 bases left between them. Germline V gene sequence: CDR1 SGHRS, CDR2 YFSETQ. The CDR3 is made up of 14 amino acids. CDR3 bases: TGCGCCAGCATGGGGCAGCCTAGCAATCAGCCCCAGCATTTT. This translates into CASMGQPSNQPQHF.

The chain has TRBV27 and TRBJ2-7, with 9 bases matching TRBD2. Germline V gene data show CDR1 as MNHEY and CDR2 as SMNVEV (reference sequence). The CDR3 is 17 amino acids. The V gene end was trimmed by 4 bases and the J gene end by 2 bases; junction bases not matched to a gene: 12. CDR3 DNA sequence: TGTGCCAGCAGTTCATCCCTAGCGGGGTCACCGGCCTACGAGCAGTACTTC. This codes for CASSSSLAGSPAYEQYF.

The chain has TRBV15 and TRBJ2-1; the match to TRBD2 covers 9 bases. CDR1 is LNHNV and CDR2 is YYDKDF in the germline V gene (reference sequence). The trim removed 0 bases at V and 4 bases at J, leaving 7 bases unmatched. The CDR3 is 17 amino acids. In DNA, the CDR3 is TGTGCCACCAGCAGAGATTGGGCTAGCGGGAAGTACAATGAGCAGTTCTTC. Translated, it gives CATSRDWASGKYNEQFF.

The V gene is TRBV11-3, the J gene TRBJ1-1; tentative D call: TRBD1 (5 bases). Germline V gene lookup returns CDR1 SGHNT and CDR2 YENEEA. CDR3 length: 13 residues. Trimming took 4 bases from V and 3 from J, leaving 9 bases between them. CDR3 region: CASSSQGDTEAFF. The CDR3 DNA is TGTGCCAGCAGCTCACAAGGGGACACTGAAGCTTTCTTT.

This clone was seen more than once but under ten times. The CDR3 loop reads CASSSWGGTIDEQYF. CDR3 DNA sequence: TGTGCCAGCAGCTCATGGGGGGGGACAATCGACGAGCAGTACTTC. This chain connects TRBV5-4 to TRBJ2-7, with a possible D match to TRBD2 (7 bases). Trimming removed 3 bases from V and 5 bases from J, with 18 bases in between. The CDR3 extends over 15 amino acids. CDR1 is SGHNT and CDR2 is YYREEE in the germline V gene (reference sequence). Looking up the rest from reference TRBV5-4 and TRBJ2-7 gives the full variable domain: ETGVTQSPTHLIKTRGQQVTLRCSSQSGHNTVSWYQQALGQGPQFIFQYYREEENGRGNFPPRFSGLQFPNYSSELNVNALELDDSALYLCASSSWGGTIDEQYFGPGTRLTVT.

This sequence joins TRBV23-1 and TRBJ2-5, with 9 nucleotides matching TRBD2. Being an ORF, TRBV23-1 has a function that is uncertain. The CDR3 has 16 residues. V dropped 2 bases and J dropped 4; count of bases not matched to a gene: 8. In DNA form, the CDR3 reads TGCGCCAGCAGTCAAGAGGCGGGAGGGACGCGAGAGACCCAGTACTTC. Its translation: CASSQEAGGTRETQYF.

This clone was counted a few times. The genes are TRBV28 and TRBJ1-1; D is possibly TRBD1 (6 bases). The CDR3 has 13 amino acids. Germline CDR1 MDHEN, CDR2 SYDVKM. The V end was cut by 6 bases, the J end by 4 bases, with 12 bases between. DNA of the CDR3: TGTGCCAGCAGATCAGGACAGAGCACTGAAGCTTTCTTT. Its translation is CASRSGQSTEAFF.